The source of this T cell receptor (beta chain) is a study of blood T cell repertoires in COVID-19. Assay used: immunoSEQ multiplex PCR; TCRdb lists only in-frame clones, some missing. The table lists around 290,000 clones, roughly 90% of them singletons, with about 1% in the top ten. CDR3 length: 14 residues. Germline trimming cut 7 bases from V and 2 bases from J; bases unmatched to any gene: 3. The V gene's germline CDR1 is SGHNT and CDR2 YENEEA. This clonotype originated in a woman aged 30 to 39 who had recovered from COVID-19. The chain combines TRBV11-3 with TRBJ2-1; 9 nucleotides agree with TRBD2. Material for sequencing was PBMCs or T cells enriched from blood (not recorded which). CDR3 amino acids: CASTTSGAYNEQFF. CDR3 nucleotides: TGTGCCAGCACGACTAGCGGTGCCTACAATGAGCAGTTCTTC.